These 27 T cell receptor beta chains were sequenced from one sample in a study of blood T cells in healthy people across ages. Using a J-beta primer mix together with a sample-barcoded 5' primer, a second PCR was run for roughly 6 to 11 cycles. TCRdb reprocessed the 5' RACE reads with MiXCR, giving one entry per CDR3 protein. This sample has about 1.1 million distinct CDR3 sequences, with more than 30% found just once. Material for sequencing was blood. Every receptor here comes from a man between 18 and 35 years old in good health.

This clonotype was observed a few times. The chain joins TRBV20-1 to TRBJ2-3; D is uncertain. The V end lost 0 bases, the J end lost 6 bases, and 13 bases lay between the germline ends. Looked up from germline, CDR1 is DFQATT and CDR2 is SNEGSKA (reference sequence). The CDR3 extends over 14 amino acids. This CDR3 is CSARDLHRSDTQYF. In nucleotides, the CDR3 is TGCAGTGCTAGAGATCTCCACCGGTCGGATACGCAGTATTTT.

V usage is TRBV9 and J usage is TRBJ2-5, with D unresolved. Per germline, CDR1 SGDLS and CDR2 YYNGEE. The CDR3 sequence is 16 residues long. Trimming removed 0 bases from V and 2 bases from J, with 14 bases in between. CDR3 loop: CASSVGAKRLQETQYF. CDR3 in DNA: TGTGCCAGCAGCGTAGGGGCCAAACGGCTACAAGAGACCCAGTACTTC.

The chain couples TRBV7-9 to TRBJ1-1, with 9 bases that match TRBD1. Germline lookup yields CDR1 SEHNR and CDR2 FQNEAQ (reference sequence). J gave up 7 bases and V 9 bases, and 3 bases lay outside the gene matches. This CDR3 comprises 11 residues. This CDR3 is CASRQGGEAFF. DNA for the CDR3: TGTGCCAGTCGACAGGGGGGTGAAGCTTTCTTT.

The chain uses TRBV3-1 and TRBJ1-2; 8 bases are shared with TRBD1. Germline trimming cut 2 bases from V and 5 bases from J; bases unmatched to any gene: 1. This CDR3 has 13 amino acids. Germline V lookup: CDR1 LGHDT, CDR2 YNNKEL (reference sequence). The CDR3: CASSQYRGYGYTF. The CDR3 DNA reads TGTGCCAGCAGCCAATACAGGGGGTATGGCTACACCTTC. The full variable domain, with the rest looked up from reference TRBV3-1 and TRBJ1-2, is DTAVSQTPKYLVTQMGNDKSIKCEQNLGHDTMYWYKQDSKKFLKIMFSYNNKELIINETVPNRFSPKSPDKAHLNLHINSLELGDSAVYFCASSQYRGYGYTFGSGTRLTVV.

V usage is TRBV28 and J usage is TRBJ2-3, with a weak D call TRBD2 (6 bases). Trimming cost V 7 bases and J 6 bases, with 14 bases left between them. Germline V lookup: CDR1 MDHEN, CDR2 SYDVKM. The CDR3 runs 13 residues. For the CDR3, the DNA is TGTGCCAGCATCAATGGGGGGAAGGATACGCAGTATTTT. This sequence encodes CASINGGKDTQYF.

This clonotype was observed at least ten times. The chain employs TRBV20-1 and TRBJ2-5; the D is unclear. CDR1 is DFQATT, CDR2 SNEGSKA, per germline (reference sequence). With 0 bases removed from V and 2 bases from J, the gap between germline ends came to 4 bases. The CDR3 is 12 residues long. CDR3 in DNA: TGCAGTGCTAGAGAGGGTCAAGAGACCCAGTACTTC. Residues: CSAREGQETQYF.

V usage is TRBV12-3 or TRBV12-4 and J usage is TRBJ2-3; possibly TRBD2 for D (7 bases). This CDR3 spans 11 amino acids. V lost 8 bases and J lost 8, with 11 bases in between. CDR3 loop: CASGGGGTQYF. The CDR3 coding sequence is TGTGCCAGCGGGGGGGGCGGTACGCAGTATTTT.

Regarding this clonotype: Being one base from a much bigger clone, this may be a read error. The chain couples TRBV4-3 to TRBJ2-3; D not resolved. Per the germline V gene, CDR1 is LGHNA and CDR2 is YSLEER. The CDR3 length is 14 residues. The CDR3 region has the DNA TGCGCCAGCAGCCAAGATTCCGTTACGGATACGCAGTGTTTT. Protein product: CASSQDSVTDTQCF.

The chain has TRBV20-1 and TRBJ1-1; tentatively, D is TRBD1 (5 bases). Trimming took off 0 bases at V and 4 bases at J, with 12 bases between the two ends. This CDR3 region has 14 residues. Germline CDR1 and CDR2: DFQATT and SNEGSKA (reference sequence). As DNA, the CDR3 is TGCAGTGCTAGAGAGGGGCAGGGATCCACTGAAGCTTTCTTT. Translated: CSAREGQGSTEAFF.

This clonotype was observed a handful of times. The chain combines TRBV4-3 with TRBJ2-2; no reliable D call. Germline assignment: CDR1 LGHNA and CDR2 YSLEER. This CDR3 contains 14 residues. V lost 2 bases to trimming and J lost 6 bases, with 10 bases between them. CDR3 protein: CASSQWARSGELFF. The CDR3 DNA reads TGCGCCAGCAGCCAATGGGCCCGCTCCGGGGAGCTGTTTTTT.

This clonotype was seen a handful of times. CDR3 sequence: CASSQTGTEFPQHF. The CDR3 DNA sequence: TGTGCCAGCAGCCAGACAGGAACCGAGTTTCCCCAGCATTTT. This chain links TRBV12-3 or TRBV12-4 with TRBJ1-5; TRBD1 might be the D (6 bases). CDR3 length: 14 residues. Trimming stripped 6 bases from V and 10 bases from J, with 19 bases between.

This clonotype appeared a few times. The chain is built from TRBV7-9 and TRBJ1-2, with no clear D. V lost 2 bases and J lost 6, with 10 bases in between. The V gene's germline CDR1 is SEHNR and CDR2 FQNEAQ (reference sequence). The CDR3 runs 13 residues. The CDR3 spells CASSLRIKDGYTF. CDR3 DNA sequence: TGTGCCAGCAGCTTACGAATAAAGGATGGCTACACCTTC. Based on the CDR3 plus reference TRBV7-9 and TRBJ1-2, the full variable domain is DTGVSQNPRHKITKRGQNVTFRCDPISEHNRLYWYRQTLGQGPEFLTYFQNEAQLEKSRLLSDRFSAERPKGSFSTLEIQRTEQGDSAMYLCASSLRIKDGYTFGSGTRLTVV.

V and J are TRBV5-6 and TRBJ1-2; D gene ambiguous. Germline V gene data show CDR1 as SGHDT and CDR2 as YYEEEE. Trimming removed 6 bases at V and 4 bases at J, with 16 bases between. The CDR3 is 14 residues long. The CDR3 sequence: CASIVPGDPYGYTF. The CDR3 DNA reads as TGTGCCAGCATCGTGCCGGGAGACCCCTATGGCTACACCTTC.

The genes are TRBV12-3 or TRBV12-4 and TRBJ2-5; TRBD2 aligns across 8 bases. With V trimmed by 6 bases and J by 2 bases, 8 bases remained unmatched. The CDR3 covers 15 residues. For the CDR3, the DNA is TGTGCCAGCAGAATCGGGGGGGCGGGACAAGAGACCCAGTACTTC. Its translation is CASRIGGAGQETQYF.

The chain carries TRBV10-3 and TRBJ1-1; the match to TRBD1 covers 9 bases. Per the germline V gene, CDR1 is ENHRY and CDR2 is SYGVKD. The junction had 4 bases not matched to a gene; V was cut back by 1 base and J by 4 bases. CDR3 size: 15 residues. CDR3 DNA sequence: TGTGCCATCAGTGAGTTCCAGACAGGGGGCACTGAAGCTTTCTTT. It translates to CAISEFQTGGTEAFF.

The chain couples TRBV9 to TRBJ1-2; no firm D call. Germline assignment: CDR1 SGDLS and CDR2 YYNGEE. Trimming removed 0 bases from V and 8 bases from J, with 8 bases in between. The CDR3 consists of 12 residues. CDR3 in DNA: TGTGCCAGCAGCGTAGTTTCTGGGGGCTACACCTTC. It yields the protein CASSVVSGGYTF.

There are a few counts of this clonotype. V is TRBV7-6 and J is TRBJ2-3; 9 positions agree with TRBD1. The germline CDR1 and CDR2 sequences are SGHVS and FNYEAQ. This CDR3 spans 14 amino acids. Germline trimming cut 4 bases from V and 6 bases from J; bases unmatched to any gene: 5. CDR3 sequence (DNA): TGTGCCAGCAGCTCCCGGGACAGGGAGGATACGCAGTATTTT. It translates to CASSSRDREDTQYF.

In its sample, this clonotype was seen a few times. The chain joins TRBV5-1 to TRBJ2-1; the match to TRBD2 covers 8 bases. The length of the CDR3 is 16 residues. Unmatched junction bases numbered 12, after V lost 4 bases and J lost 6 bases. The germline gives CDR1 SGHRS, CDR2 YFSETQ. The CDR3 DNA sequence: TGCGCCAGCAGCAATCCCCGACTAGCGAACTCCAATGAGCAGTTCTTC. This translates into CASSNPRLANSNEQFF.

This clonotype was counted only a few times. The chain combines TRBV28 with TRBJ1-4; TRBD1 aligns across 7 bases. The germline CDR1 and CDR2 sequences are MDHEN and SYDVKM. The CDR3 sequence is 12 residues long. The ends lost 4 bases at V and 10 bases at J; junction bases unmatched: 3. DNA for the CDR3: TGTGCCAGCAGTTCGACAGGGTCAAAACTGTTTTTT. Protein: CASSSTGSKLFF.

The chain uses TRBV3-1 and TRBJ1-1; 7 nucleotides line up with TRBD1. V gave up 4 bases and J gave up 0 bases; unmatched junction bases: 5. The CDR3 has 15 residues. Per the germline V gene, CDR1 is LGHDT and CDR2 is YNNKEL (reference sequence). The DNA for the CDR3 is TGTGCCAGCAGCCGGGGGACAGCAATGAACACTGAAGCTTTCTTT. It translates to CASSRGTAMNTEAFF.

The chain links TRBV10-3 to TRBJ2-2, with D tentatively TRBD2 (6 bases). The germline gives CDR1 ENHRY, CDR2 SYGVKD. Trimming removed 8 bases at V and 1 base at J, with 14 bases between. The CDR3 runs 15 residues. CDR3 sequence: CAISSRAGNTGELFF. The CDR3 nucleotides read TGTGCCATCTCATCTAGAGCGGGGAACACCGGGGAGCTGTTTTTT.

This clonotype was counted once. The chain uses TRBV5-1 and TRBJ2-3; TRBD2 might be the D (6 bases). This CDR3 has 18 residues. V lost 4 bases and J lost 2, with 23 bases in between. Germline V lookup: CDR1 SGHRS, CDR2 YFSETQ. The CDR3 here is CASSPWTGPTRTTDTQYF. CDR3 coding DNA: TGCGCCAGCAGCCCCTGGACGGGACCGACTAGAACCACAGATACGCAGTATTTT.

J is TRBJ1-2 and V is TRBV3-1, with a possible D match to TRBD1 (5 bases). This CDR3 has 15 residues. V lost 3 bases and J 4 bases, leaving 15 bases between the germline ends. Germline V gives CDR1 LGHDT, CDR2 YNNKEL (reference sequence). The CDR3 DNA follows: TGTGCCAGCAGCCACTTCCCTGGGGCGGTCTATGGCTACACCTTC. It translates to CASSHFPGAVYGYTF.

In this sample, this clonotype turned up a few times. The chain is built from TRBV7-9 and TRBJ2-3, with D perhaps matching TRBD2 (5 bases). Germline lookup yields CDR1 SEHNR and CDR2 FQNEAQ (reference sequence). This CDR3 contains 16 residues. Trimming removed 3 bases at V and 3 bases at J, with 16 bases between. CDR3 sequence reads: CASSFQSSGRTDTQYF. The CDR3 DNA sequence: TGTGCCAGCAGCTTCCAGTCCAGCGGCCGTACAGATACGCAGTATTTT.

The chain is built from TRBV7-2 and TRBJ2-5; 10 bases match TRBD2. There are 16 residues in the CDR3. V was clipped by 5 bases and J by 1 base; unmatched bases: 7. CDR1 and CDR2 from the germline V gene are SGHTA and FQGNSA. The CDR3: CASSTTSGIRQETQYF. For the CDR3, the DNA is TGTGCCAGCAGCACAACTAGCGGGATCCGCCAAGAGACCCAGTACTTC. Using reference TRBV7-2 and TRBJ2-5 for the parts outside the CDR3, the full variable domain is GAGVSQSPSNKVTEKGKDVELRCDPISGHTALYWYRQSLGQGLEFLIYFQGNSAPDKSGLPSDRFSAERTGGSVSTLTIQRTQQEDSAVYLCASSTTSGIRQETQYFGPGTRLLVL.

The CDR3 loop reads CASSQNAQGILGYTF. The DNA of the CDR3 is TGCGCCAGCAGCCAAAACGCACAGGGAATCCTTGGCTACACCTTC. The chain uses TRBV4-3 and TRBJ1-2; a possible D gene is TRBD1 (6 bases). This CDR3 has 15 amino acids. CDR1 LGHNA and CDR2 YSLEER come from the germline V gene. The V gene lost 2 bases and the J gene lost 7 bases, with 17 bases spanning the gap.

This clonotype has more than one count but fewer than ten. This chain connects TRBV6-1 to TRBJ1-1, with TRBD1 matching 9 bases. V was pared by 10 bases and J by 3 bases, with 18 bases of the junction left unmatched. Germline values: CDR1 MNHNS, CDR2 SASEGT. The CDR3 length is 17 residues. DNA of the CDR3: TGTGCCACCGCTATCAGTACCGGGACAGGGTTATACACTGAAGCTTTCTTT. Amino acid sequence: CATAISTGTGLYTEAFF.